This TCR beta chain was profiled in a study of T cells after yellow fever vaccination. This clonotype occurred many times. Template switching by 5'RACE produced TCR cDNA, adding a universal primer site and UMIs. TCRdb reprocessed the 5' RACE reads with MiXCR, giving one entry per CDR3 protein. Of 30,000 or so distinct CDR3 sequences listed, just under 6.5% are singletons. There are 12 residues in the CDR3. CDR1 and CDR2 from the germline V gene are SGHTA and FQGNSA. V dropped 7 bases and J dropped 10 bases, with 11 bases sitting between them. The clonotype originates from a man aged 30 to 39 who received the YFV17D yellow fever vaccine. The sequencing here drew on PBMCs, either bulk or a sorted T-cell subset (CD4+, CD8+, memory, or dextramer-sorted; not recorded which), taken on the day of the yellow fever booster vaccination. J is TRBJ1-6 and V is TRBV7-2; D gene unclear. For the CDR3, the DNA is TGTGCCAGCAACCAAGGCCGGTCACCCCTCCACTTT. Translating gives CASNQGRSPLHF.